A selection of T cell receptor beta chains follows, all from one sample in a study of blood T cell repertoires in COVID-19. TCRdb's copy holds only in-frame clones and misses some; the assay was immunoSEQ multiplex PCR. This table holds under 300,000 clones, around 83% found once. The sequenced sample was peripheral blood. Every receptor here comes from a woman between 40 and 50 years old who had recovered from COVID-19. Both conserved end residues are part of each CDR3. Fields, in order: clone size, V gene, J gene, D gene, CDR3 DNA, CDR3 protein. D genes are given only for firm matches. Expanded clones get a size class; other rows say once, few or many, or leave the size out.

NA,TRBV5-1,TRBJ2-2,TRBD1,TGCGCCAGCAGCTTGGCATCCCGGGACAGGGGCGCGGAGCTGTTTTTT,CASSLASRDRGAELFF
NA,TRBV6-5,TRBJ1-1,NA,TGTGCCAGCAGTTACAGGCATCGGGGGAATGAAGCTTTCTTT,CASSYRHRGNEAFF
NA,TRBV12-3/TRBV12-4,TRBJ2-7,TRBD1,TGTGCCAGCAGACCGGGACAGCCCTACGAGCAGTACTTC,CASRPGQPYEQYF
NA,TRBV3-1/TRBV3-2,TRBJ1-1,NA,TGTGCCAGCAGCCCGTCGGACACTGAAGCTTTCTTT,CASSPSDTEAFF
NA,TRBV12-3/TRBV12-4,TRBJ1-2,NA,TGTGCCAGCAGCCAACCTCCCGACCGACAGAGAACCTTC,CASSQPPDRQRTF
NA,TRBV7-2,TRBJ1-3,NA,TGTGCCAGCCTTCTCGGGGGGGTTGGAAACACCATATATTTT,CASLLGGVGNTIYF
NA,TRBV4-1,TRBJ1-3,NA,TGCGCCAGCAGCCAAGATCGGATGGACATCTACTCTGGAAACACCATATATTTT,CASSQDRMDIYSGNTIYF
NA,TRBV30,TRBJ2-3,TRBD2,TGTGCCTGGATCTTCGGGGGGGCAGGGACAGATACGCAGTATTTT,CAWIFGGAGTDTQYF
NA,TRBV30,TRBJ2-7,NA,TGTGCCTGGAGTTCGGGTGGGTACGAGCAGTACTTC,CAWSSGGYEQYF
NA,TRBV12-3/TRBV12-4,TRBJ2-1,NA,TGTGCCAGCAGTTTTAGCAGCCATGAGCAGTTCTTC,CASSFSSHEQFF
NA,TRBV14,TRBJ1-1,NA,TGTGCCAGCAGCCAAGATTCAGGGCTGAACACTGAAGCTTTCTTT,CASSQDSGLNTEAFF
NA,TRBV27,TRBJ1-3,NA,TGTGCCAGCAGTTTTCCGGACACCATATATTTT,CASSFPDTIYF
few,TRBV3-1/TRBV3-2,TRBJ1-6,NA,TGTGCCAGCAGCCAAGGGTCGGGCGGGAATAGTTCACCCCTCCACTTT,CASSQGSGGNSSPLHF
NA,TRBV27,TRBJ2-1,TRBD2,TGTGCCAGCAGCCAGGGACTAGCGGGGAGCTCCTACAATGAGCAGTTCTTC,CASSQGLAGSSYNEQFF
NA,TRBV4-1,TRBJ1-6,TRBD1,TGCGCCAGCAGCCAAGAATGGACAGGGGTTAGGCCCCTCCACTTT,CASSQEWTGVRPLHF
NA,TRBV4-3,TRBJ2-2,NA,TGCGCCAGCAGCCAAGATAGAGGGAACACCGGGGAGCTGTTTTTT,CASSQDRGNTGELFF
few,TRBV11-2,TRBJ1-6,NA,TGTGCCAGCAGCGACAACACCCTCCACTTT,CASSDNTLHF
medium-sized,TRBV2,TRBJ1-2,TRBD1,TGTGCCAGCGGACAGGGTACGTTCGGCTACACCTTC,CASGQGTFGYTF
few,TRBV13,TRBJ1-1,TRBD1,TGTGCCAGCAGCGGGGGACAGGTGAACACTGAAGCTTTCTTT,CASSGGQVNTEAFF
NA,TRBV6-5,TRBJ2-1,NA,TGTGCCAGCAGTTACCTATCCGCGGTTGAGCAGTTCTTC,CASSYLSAVEQFF
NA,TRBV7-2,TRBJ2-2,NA,TGTGCCAGCCGGAGCGGGCCCTCGGGTGGGACCGGGGAGCTGTTTTTT,CASRSGPSGGTGELFF
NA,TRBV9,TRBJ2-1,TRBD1,TGTGCCAGCAGCGTAGTAACAGGGGCCTACAATGAGCAGTTCTTC,CASSVVTGAYNEQFF
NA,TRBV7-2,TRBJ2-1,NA,TGTGCCAGCAGCTTCAACCGGAATGAGCAGTTCTTC,CASSFNRNEQFF
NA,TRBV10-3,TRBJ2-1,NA,TGTGCCATCAGTGAAGTGACAGGGACTGTCAATGAGCAGTTCTTC,CAISEVTGTVNEQFF
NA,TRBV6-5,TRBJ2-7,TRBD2,TGTGCCAGCAGCGATACTAGCGGGGCCTCCTACGAGCAGTACTTC,CASSDTSGASYEQYF